One and the same sample provided the 3 T cell receptor beta chains below, sequenced in a study of beta chain features in type 1 diabetes. General observations from the study: TCRB CDR3 length was moderately but significantly reduced in all four CD4+ subsets of Type 1 diabetes patients.

These TCRs' antigens remain unknown. The investigators reverse transcribed all of the isolated RNA, so they sequenced expressed TCRB transcripts. Using immunoSEQ multiplex PCR, the repertoire was profiled, and TCRdb retains in-frame clones only, with some absent. The sample records 600,000 or so clones, over 13% being singletons. The sample comprised naive CD4+ T cells from blood. Receptor source: a man aged 18 to 30 with type 1 diabetes.

V gene TRBV7-9 combines with J gene TRBJ2-7; perhaps TRBD1 as D (5 bases). The CDR3 loop spans 14 amino acids. CDR1 is SEHNR and CDR2 is FQNEAQ in the germline V gene (reference sequence). The V gene lost 1 base and the J gene lost 0 bases, with 7 bases spanning the gap. DNA for the CDR3: TGTGCCAGCAGCTTAGAGGGGTACTCCTACGAGCAGTACTTC. Its protein is CASSLEGYSYEQYF.

Only a few counts were recorded for this clone. The genes are TRBV29-1 and TRBJ1-1; 7 nucleotides align to TRBD1. Trimming cost V 0 bases and J 11 bases; bases outside gene matches: 15. The germline V gene has CDR1 SQVTM and CDR2 ANQGSEA. The length of the CDR3 is 15 residues. CDR3 sequence reads: CSVEDPRQGGLSAFF. In DNA, the CDR3 is TGCAGCGTTGAAGATCCGAGACAGGGTGGTTTATCTGCTTTCTTT.

The chain recombines TRBV11-2 with TRBJ1-2; a possible D gene is TRBD1 (6 bases). CDR3 length equals 14 residues. Germline CDR1 is SGHAT and CDR2 is FQNNGV. Trimming cost V 2 bases and J 8 bases, with 15 bases left between them. The CDR3 spells CASSLRPGEYGYTF. CDR3 coding DNA: TGTGCCAGCAGCTTAAGGCCAGGGGAGTACGGCTACACCTTC.